The 7 T cell receptor beta chains below come from one sample, sequenced in a study of PD-L1 blockade in urothelial cancer. Sequenced by immunoSEQ multiplex PCR; TCRdb stores in-frame clones only, minus some. The sample has 25,000 to 30,000 clones, more than 85% seen once. Source: PBMCs, taken around atezolizumab (anti-PD-L1) treatment. These receptors all come from a man aged 45-60 years with urothelial cancer.

This clone was seen a single time. This rearrangement joins TRBV10-1 to TRBJ2-5; TRBD2 aligns across 7 bases. This CDR3 has 18 amino acids. The junction had 16 bases not matched to a gene; V was cut back by 2 bases and J by 4 bases. Germline CDR1 is WNHNN and CDR2 is SYGVQD (reference sequence). The DNA of the CDR3 is TGCGCCAGCAGTGAGAAGGGACTACTAGCTGGCGGGGGAGAGACCCAGTACTTC. Amino acids: CASSEKGLLAGGGETQYF.

This chain joins TRBV23-1 and TRBJ1-5; 7 positions agree with TRBD1. TRBV23-1 is recorded as an ORF, its role being uncertain. With V trimmed by 0 bases and J by 5 bases, 7 bases remained unmatched. The CDR3 is 16 residues long. CDR3 DNA: TGCGCCAGCAGTCAATCAAAGGGGGCGCAAGATCAGCCCCAGCATTTT. Amino acid sequence: CASSQSKGAQDQPQHF.

The chain has TRBV6-5 and TRBJ2-1; TRBD2 agrees at 7 bases. This CDR3 has 13 amino acids. Looked up from germline, CDR1 is MNHEY and CDR2 is SVGAGI. The V gene end was trimmed by 5 bases and the J gene end by 6 bases; junction bases not matched to a gene: 4. CDR3 in DNA: TGTGCCAGCAGTCGCGGGAGTATCAATGAGCAGTTCTTC. Its protein is CASSRGSINEQFF.

The genes are TRBV19 and TRBJ1-2; TRBD1 matches at 7 bases. Germline V gene data show CDR1 as LNHDA and CDR2 as SQIVND (reference sequence). The CDR3 covers 12 residues. V lost 11 bases and J lost 8; bases outside the gene matches: 11. The CDR3 spells CAGRDSAWGYTF. DNA for the CDR3: TGTGCCGGCAGGGACAGTGCCTGGGGCTACACCTTC.

The rearrangement uses TRBV6-1 and TRBJ1-1; tentatively, D is TRBD1 (6 bases). In germline, CDR1 is MNHNS, CDR2 SASEGT. CDR3 length: 12 residues. Trimming removed 5 bases at V and 7 bases at J, with 11 bases between. The CDR3 reads CASSTGRYEAFF. The CDR3 DNA sequence: TGTGCCAGCAGTACAGGGCGTTATGAAGCTTTCTTT.

This clone was recorded only once. The chain uses TRBV7-9 and TRBJ2-1; TRBD1 matches at 9 bases. With 2 bases clipped from V and 6 bases from J, the junction kept 5 bases outside the gene matches. CDR1 and CDR2 from the germline V gene are SEHNR and FQNEAQ (reference sequence). The CDR3 has 15 residues. The CDR3 reads CASSLTTGGGNEQFF. The CDR3 DNA reads TGTGCCAGCAGCTTAACGACAGGGGGGGGCAATGAGCAGTTCTTC.

The V and J genes are TRBV19 and TRBJ2-5, with 7 bases that match TRBD1. CDR1 and CDR2 (germline): LNHDA, SQIVND (reference sequence). The trim removed 8 bases at V and 4 bases at J, leaving 7 bases unmatched. The CDR3 runs to 13 residues. In DNA, the CDR3 is TGTGCCAGTGGCCAGGGGGATGGAGAGACCCAGTACTTC. Amino acid sequence: CASGQGDGETQYF.